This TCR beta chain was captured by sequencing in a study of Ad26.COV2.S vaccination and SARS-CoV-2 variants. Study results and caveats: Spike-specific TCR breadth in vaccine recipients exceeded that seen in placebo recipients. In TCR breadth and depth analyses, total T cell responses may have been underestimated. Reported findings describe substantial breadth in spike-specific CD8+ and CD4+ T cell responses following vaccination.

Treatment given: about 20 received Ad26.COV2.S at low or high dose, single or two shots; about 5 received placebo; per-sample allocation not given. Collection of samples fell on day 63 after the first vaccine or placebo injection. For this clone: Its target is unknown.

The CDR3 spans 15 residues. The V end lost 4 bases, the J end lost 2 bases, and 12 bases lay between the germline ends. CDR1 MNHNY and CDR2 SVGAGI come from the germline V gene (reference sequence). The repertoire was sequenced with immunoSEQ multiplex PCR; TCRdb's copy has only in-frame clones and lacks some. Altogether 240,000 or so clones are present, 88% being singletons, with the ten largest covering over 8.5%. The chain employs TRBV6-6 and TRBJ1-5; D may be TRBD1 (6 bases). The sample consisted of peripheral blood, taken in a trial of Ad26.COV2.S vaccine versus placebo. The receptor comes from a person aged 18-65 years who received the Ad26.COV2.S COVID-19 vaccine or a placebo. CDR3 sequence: CASSSIQGGNQPQHF. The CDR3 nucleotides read TGTGCCAGCAGTTCCATACAGGGCGGCAATCAGCCCCAGCATTTT.